This T cell receptor (beta chain) was identified during a study of tumour-infiltrating T cells in Burkitt lymphoma. Study information: Patients covered every epidemiological subtype of Burkitt lymphoma. Productive clonality predicted overall and progression-free survival.

The V gene lost 8 bases and the J gene lost 2 bases, with 10 bases spanning the gap. The CDR3 sequence is 12 residues long. Germline lookup yields CDR1 SEHNR and CDR2 FQNEAQ (reference sequence). Findings and caveats of the study: Several public clonotypes were shared across many Burkitt lymphoma patients.

As for this clone: Its matching antigen is unknown.

TCRdb's table, derived via immunoSEQ multiplex PCR, lists solely in-frame clones and lacks some. The data hold around 48,000 clones, with 30% to 40% observed a single time. The chain has TRBV7-9 and TRBJ2-7, with D hard to call. The receptor was derived from a human donor with Burkitt lymphoma. Sequenced sample: tumor tissue. The CDR3 region is CASGDDPYEQYF. The DNA for the CDR3 is TGTGCCAGCGGAGATGACCCCTACGAGCAGTACTTC.